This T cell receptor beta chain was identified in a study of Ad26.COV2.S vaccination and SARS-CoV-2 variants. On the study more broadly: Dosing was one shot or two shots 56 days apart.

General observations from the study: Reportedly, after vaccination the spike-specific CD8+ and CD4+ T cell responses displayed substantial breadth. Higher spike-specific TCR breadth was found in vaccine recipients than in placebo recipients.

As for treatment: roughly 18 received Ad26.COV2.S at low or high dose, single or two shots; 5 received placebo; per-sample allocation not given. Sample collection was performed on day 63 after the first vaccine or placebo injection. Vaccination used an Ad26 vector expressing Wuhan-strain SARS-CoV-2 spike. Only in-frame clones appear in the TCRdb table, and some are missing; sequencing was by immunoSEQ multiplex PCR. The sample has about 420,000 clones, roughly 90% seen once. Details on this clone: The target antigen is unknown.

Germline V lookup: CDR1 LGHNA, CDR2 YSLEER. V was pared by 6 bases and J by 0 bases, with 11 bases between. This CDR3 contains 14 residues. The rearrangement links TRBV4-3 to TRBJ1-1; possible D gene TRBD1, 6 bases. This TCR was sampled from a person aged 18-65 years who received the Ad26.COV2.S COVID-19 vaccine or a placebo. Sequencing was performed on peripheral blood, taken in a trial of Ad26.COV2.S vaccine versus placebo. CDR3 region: CASSRDTMNTEAFF. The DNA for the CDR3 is TGCGCCAGCAGTCGGGACACCATGAACACTGAAGCTTTCTTT.